The 10 T cell receptor beta chains reported below all come from one sample, sequenced in a study of T-cell memory formation after mild COVID-19. Using its own MiXCR run on the 5' RACE reads, TCRdb lists one record per CDR3 protein. This table has 350,000 or so distinct CDR3 sequences, under 25% appearing once. What was sequenced was PBMCs or a T cell subset sorted from them (not recorded which). Every receptor here comes from an adult woman who had mild COVID-19 (a few samples of this study predate the infection). Cell type and time point are not known.

This clonotype was seen a handful of times. The V call is TRBV7-2, the J call TRBJ2-5, with 11 bases identical to TRBD2. The length of the CDR3 is 14 residues. The junction had 6 bases not matched to a gene; V was cut back by 1 base and J by 11 bases. Germline loops: CDR1 SGHTA, CDR2 FQGNSA. The CDR3 protein is CASSLESTSGVQYF. CDR3 in DNA: TGTGCCAGCAGCTTAGAGTCGACTAGCGGGGTGCAGTACTTC.

This clonotype showed up just a few times. The chain links TRBV28 to TRBJ2-7, with unresolved D. Germline V gene lookup returns CDR1 MDHEN and CDR2 SYDVKM. V dropped 6 bases and J dropped 2 bases, with 17 bases sitting between them. The CDR3 length is 15 residues. The CDR3 spells CASRKGWITTYEQYF. The CDR3, as DNA: TGTGCCAGCAGAAAAGGATGGATCACGACCTACGAGCAGTACTTC.

J is TRBJ2-3 and V is TRBV19, with a possible D match to TRBD2 (5 bases). Trimming pared 1 base from V and 4 bases from J, leaving 12 bases between. This CDR3 has 15 amino acids. Germline CDR1 and CDR2: LNHDA and SQIVND (reference sequence). CDR3 in DNA: TGTGCCAGTAGTATAGCGGGGAAAGCGGCAGATACGCAGTATTTT. This codes for CASSIAGKAADTQYF.

The V call is TRBV7-9, the J call TRBJ2-5; 15 nucleotides agree with TRBD2. The ends lost 5 bases at V and 1 base at J; junction bases unmatched: 5. Looked up from germline, CDR1 is SEHNR and CDR2 is FQNEAQ (reference sequence). The length of the CDR3 is 17 residues. The CDR3 spells CASSRTSGGALQETQYF. DNA for the CDR3: TGTGCCAGCAGCCGGACTAGCGGGGGGGCCCTCCAAGAGACCCAGTACTTC.

This sequence joins TRBV5-1 and TRBJ1-1; TRBD1 agrees at 9 bases. Trimming at V came to 0 bases and at J to 1 base, leaving 4 bases not matched to a gene. CDR3 length: 16 amino acids. The germline CDR1 and CDR2 sequences are SGHRS and YFSETQ. The CDR3 nucleotides read TGCGCCAGCAGCTTGGTTCGGGACAGGGCGAACACTGAAGCTTTCTTT. It is translated as CASSLVRDRANTEAFF. Complete variable domain (other parts from reference TRBV5-1 and TRBJ1-1): KAGVTQTPRYLIKTRGQQVTLSCSPISGHRSVSWYQQTPGQGLQFLFEYFSETQRNKGNFPGRFSGRQFSNSRSEMNVSTLELGDSALYLCASSLVRDRANTEAFFGQGTRLTVV.

This clonotype was recorded a few times. V and J are TRBV24-1 and TRBJ2-3; a possible D gene is TRBD2 (6 bases). The CDR3 sequence is 17 residues long. The germline V and J ends were trimmed by 3 bases and 6 bases, with 21 bases remaining between them. Germline-derived CDR1 and CDR2 are KGHDR and SFDVKD. This chain's CDR3 is CATSDPSGFNSWDTQYF. The CDR3, as DNA: TGTGCCACCAGTGATCCAAGCGGGTTCAATAGTTGGGATACGCAGTATTTT.

This clonotype has a handful of counts. V gene TRBV6-6 combines with J gene TRBJ2-7; D unresolved. V shed 9 bases and J shed 6 bases, with 15 bases lying between them. This CDR3 is built from 12 residues. CDR1 and CDR2 from the germline V gene are MNHNY and SVGAGI (reference sequence). CDR3 region: CASIARVGEQYF. The CDR3 DNA sequence: TGTGCCAGTATTGCCCGCGTCGGCGAGCAGTACTTC.

The CDR3, as DNA: TGTGCCAGTCTACAGGGTGCAAGGACTGAAGCTTTCTTT. Protein product: CASLQGARTEAFF. The chain is built from TRBV6-5 and TRBJ1-1; maybe TRBD1 (6 bases). Germline V gene lookup returns CDR1 MNHEY and CDR2 SVGAGI. The CDR3 consists of 13 residues. Trimming took off 9 bases at V and 5 bases at J, with 16 bases between the two ends.

The sample holds a few counts of this clonotype. V gene TRBV2 combines with J gene TRBJ2-7, with D possibly TRBD1 on 6 matching bases. The CDR3 is made up of 13 amino acids. The germline V and J ends were trimmed by 3 bases and 1 base, with 7 bases remaining between them. The germline gives CDR1 SNHLY, CDR2 FYNNEI. CDR3 nucleotides: TGTGCCAGCAGTGAGGACAGATCCTACGAGCAGTACTTC. It is translated as CASSEDRSYEQYF.

The sample holds a few counts of this clonotype. J is TRBJ2-1 and V is TRBV5-1; D not resolved. Trimming removed 0 bases from V and 5 bases from J, with 9 bases in between. The CDR3 length is 14 residues. Germline CDR1 and CDR2: SGHRS and YFSETQ. CDR3 nucleotides: TGCGCCAGCAGCTTGGTGACCCAGAACAATGAGCAGTTCTTC. This codes for CASSLVTQNNEQFF. Full variable domain (outside the CDR3, taken from reference TRBV5-1 and TRBJ2-1): KAGVTQTPRYLIKTRGQQVTLSCSPISGHRSVSWYQQTPGQGLQFLFEYFSETQRNKGNFPGRFSGRQFSNSRSEMNVSTLELGDSALYLCASSLVTQNNEQFFGPGTRLTVL.